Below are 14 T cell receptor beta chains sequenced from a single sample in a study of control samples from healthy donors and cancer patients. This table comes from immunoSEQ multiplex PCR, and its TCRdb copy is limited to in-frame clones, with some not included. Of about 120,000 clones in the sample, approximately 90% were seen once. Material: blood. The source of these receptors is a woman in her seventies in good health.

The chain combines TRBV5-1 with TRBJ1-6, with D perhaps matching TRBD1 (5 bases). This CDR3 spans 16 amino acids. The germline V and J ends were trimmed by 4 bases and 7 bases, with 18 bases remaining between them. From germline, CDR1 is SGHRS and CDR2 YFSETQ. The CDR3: CASSALGGGDNSPLHF. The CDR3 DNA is TGCGCCAGCAGCGCCCTGGGGGGAGGGGACAATTCACCCCTCCACTTT.

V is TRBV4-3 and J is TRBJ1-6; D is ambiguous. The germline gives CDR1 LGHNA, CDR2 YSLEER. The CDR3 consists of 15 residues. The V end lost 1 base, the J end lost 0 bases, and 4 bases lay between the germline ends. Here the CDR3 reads CASSQAGSYNSPLHF. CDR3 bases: TGCGCCAGCAGCCAAGCGGGCTCCTATAATTCACCCCTCCACTTT.

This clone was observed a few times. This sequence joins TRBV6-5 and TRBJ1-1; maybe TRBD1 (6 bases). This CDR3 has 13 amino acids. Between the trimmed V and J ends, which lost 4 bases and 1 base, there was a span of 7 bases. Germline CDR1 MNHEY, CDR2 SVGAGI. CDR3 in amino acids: CASSWGQNTEAFF. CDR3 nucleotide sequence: TGTGCCAGCAGTTGGGGACAGAACACTGAAGCTTTCTTT.

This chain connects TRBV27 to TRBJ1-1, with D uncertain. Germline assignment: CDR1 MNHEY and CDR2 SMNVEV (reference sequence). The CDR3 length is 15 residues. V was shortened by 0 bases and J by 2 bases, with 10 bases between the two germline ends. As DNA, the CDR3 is TGTGCCAGCAGTTTATCCCGTTCGGGAAACACTGAAGCTTTCTTT. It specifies CASSLSRSGNTEAFF.

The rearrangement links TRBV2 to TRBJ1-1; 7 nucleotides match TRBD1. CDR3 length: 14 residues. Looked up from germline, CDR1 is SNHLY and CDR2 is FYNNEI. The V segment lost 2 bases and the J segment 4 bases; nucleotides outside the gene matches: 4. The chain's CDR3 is CASSEKAGGTEAFF. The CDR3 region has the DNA TGTGCCAGCAGTGAAAAGGCAGGGGGCACTGAAGCTTTCTTT.

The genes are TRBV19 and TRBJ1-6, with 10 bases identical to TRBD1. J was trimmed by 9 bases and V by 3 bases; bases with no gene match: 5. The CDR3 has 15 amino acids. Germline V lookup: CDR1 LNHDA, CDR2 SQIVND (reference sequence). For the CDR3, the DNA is TGTGCCAGTAGTATCCGGACAGGGGGAAGTTCACCCCTCCACTTT. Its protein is CASSIRTGGSSPLHF.

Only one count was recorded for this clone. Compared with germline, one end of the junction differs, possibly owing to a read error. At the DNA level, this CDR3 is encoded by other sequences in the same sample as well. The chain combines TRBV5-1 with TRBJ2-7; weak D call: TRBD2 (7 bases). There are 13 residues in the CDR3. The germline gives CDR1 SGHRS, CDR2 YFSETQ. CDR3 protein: CASRLGGLYEQYF. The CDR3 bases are TGCGCCAGCAGGTTGGGGGGGCTCTACGAGCAGTACTTC.

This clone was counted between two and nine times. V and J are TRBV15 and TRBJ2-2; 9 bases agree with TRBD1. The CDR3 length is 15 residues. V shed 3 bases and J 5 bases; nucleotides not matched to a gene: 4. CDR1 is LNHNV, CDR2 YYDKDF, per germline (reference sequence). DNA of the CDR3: TGTGCCACCAGCAGGGGACAGGGATGGACCGGGGAGCTGTTTTTT. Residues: CATSRGQGWTGELFF.

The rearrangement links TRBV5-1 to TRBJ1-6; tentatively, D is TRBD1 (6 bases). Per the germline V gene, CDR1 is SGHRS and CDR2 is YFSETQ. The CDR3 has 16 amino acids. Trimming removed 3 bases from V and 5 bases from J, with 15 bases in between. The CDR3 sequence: CASSWDGGSNNSPLHF. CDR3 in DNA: TGCGCCAGCAGCTGGGATGGGGGCAGCAATAATTCACCCCTCCACTTT.

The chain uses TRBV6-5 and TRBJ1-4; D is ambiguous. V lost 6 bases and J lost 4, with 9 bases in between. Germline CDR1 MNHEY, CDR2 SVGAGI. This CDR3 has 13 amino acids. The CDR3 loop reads CASSYSNNEKLFF. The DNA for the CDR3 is TGTGCCAGCAGCTACAGTAATAATGAAAAACTGTTTTTT.

The CDR3, as DNA: TGTGCCAGCAGACACTTGCAGTGGAACACCATATATTTT. Translated, it gives CASRHLQWNTIYF. This chain links TRBV12-3 or TRBV12-4 with TRBJ1-3; D ambiguous. This CDR3 region has 13 residues. Trimming cost V 6 bases and J 7 bases, with 13 bases left between them.

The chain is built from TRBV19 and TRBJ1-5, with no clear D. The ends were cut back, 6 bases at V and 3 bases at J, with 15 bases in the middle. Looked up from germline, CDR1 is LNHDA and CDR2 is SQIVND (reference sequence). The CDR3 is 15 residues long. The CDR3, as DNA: TGTGCCAGTAGCACTCGGACGGCAGACAATCAGCCCCAGCATTTT. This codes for CASSTRTADNQPQHF.

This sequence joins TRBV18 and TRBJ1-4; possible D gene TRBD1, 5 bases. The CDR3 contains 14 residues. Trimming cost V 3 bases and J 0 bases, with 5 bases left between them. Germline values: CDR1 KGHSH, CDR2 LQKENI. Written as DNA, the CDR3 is TGTGCCAGCTCACCGACAGCAACTAATGAAAAACTGTTTTTT. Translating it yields CASSPTATNEKLFF. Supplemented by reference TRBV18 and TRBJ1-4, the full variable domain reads NAGVMQNPRHLVRRRGQEARLRCSPMKGHSHVYWYRQLPEEGLKFMVYLQKENIIDESGMPKERFSAEFPKEGPSILRIQQVVRGDSAAYFCASSPTATNEKLFFGSGTQLSVL.

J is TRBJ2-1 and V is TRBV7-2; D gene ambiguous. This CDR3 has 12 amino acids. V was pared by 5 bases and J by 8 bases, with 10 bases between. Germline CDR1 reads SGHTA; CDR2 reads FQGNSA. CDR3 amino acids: CASSPVGHEQFF. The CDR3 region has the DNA TGTGCCAGCAGCCCAGTCGGCCATGAGCAGTTCTTC. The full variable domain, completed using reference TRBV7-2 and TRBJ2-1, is GAGVSQSPSNKVTEKGKDVELRCDPISGHTALYWYRQSLGQGLEFLIYFQGNSAPDKSGLPSDRFSAERTGGSVSTLTIQRTQQEDSAVYLCASSPVGHEQFFGPGTRLTVL.